This T cell receptor (beta chain) emerged from a study of control samples from healthy donors and cancer patients. The CDR3 sequence is 13 residues long. Trimming left V 4 bases short and J 6 bases short, with 10 bases between. The germline V gene encodes CDR1 LGHDT and CDR2 YNNKEL (reference sequence). The repertoire was sequenced with immunoSEQ multiplex PCR; TCRdb's copy has only in-frame clones and lacks some. The data show 100,000 to 150,000 clones, with 90% seen just once and about 2.5% held by the top ten. The V and J genes are TRBV3-1 (or the pseudogene TRBV3-2) and TRBJ2-1; no clear D. This sequence was found in a man aged 35 to 55 in good health. Sequenced input: blood. The DNA for the CDR3 is TGTGCCAGCAGCCCCTATTGGAGCAATGAGCAGTTCTTC. Its translation: CASSPYWSNEQFF.